In its sample, the clone carrying this T cell receptor (beta chain) was seen many times. These data are taken from a study of Graves' ophthalmopathy and Graves' hyperthyroidism. Study as a whole: Peripheral blood was gathered at the point of initial diagnosis, before any treatment started.

Amplification of TCR beta CDR3 regions used RNA transcripts. HTBI-primed RT-PCR formed the first round, and a multiplex PCR formed the second. Each CDR3 protein is one row after TCRdb ran MiXCR on the multiplex PCR reads. This sample has about 740,000 distinct CDR3 sequences, with roughly 41% found just once. The CDR3 is 14 residues long. Germline-derived CDR1 and CDR2 are SQVTM and ANQGSEA. V lost 3 bases, J lost 1 base, and 2 bases stayed unmatched. Ophthalmopathy in the donors was of moderate-to-severe activity, with CAS ≥3, NOSPECS ≥4 and duration under 3 months. Uncontrolled infections, pregnancy, lactation or other autoimmune diseases led to patient exclusion.

The specimen sequenced was peripheral blood. The receptor comes from an adult man with Graves' ophthalmopathy. This rearrangement joins TRBV29-1 to TRBJ2-7; 11 bases map to TRBD1. CDR3 amino acids: CSVDGTGGSYEQYF. CDR3 nucleotides: TGCAGCGTTGACGGGACAGGGGGTTCCTACGAGCAGTACTTC.